This entry describes one T cell receptor (beta chain). The table came from immunoSEQ multiplex PCR; TCRdb's copy has only in-frame clones and leaves some out. The table has under 150,000 clones, around 85% seen once. The data belong to a study of blood T cell repertoires in COVID-19. Turning to the study itself: The cDNA or gDNA used as material had been derived from T cells, B-cell-depleted T cells, or PBMCs.

V lost 10 bases to trimming and J lost 3 bases; unmatched junction nucleotides: 5. The CDR3 is made up of 13 amino acids. CDR1 and CDR2 (germline): LGHNA, YSLEER. The sample was peripheral blood. The TCR sequence derives from a woman between 55 and 75 years old with COVID-19, enrolled during active disease. V gene TRBV4-3 combines with J gene TRBJ1-4; 7 positions match TRBD1. The CDR3 region has the DNA TGCGCCACAGGGGGGCAGTCTAATGAAAAACTGTTTTTT. Residues: CATGGQSNEKLFF.